What follows are 22 T cell receptor beta chains derived from one specimen sequenced in a study of blood T cell repertoires in COVID-19. The method was immunoSEQ multiplex PCR; TCRdb's version includes in-frame clones alone and lacks a portion of them. Among some 50,000 clones, around 85% were seen once, and the ten largest hold roughly 8.4%. The sample taken for sequencing was peripheral blood. All receptors derive from a woman aged 70-85 years with active COVID-19.

This rearrangement joins TRBV28 to TRBJ1-1; D perhaps matches TRBD1 (5 bases). The V end lost 5 bases, the J end lost 1 base, and 23 bases lay between the germline ends. CDR1 is MDHEN and CDR2 is SYDVKM in the germline V gene. The CDR3 runs 18 residues. The CDR3 region is CASSPNYIWTRKNTEAFF. Here the CDR3 DNA reads TGTGCCAGCAGTCCGAATTACATATGGACACGGAAGAACACTGAAGCTTTCTTT.

The V call is TRBV2, the J call TRBJ2-5, with D possibly being TRBD1 (5 bases). Deletions cut 4 bases from V and 2 bases from J, with 11 bases between. Looked up from germline, CDR1 is SNHLY and CDR2 is FYNNEI. The CDR3 has 14 residues. The CDR3 is CASSVGHIQETQYF. In DNA, the CDR3 is TGTGCCAGCAGTGTTGGACACATTCAAGAGACCCAGTACTTC.

The rearrangement uses TRBV5-4 and TRBJ2-5; D possibly corresponds to TRBD1 (6 bases). The V gene lost 0 bases and the J gene lost 5 bases, with 11 bases spanning the gap. Per germline, CDR1 SGHNT and CDR2 YYREEE (reference sequence). The CDR3 is 14 amino acids. In DNA, the CDR3 is TGTGCCAGCAGCTTGGTGGGGCAGGGGGAGACCCAGTACTTC. This sequence encodes CASSLVGQGETQYF.

V gene TRBV5-4 combines with J gene TRBJ2-2; TRBD1 is a possible D gene (5 bases). The CDR3 runs to 15 residues. Germline loops: CDR1 SGHNT, CDR2 YYREEE (reference sequence). The V gene lost 2 bases and the J gene lost 6 bases, with 14 bases spanning the gap. CDR3 DNA: TGTGCCAGCAGCTTTGGGGCGCCTCGGGCCGGGGAGCTGTTTTTT. Its protein product is CASSFGAPRAGELFF.

The chain combines TRBV6-5 with TRBJ2-3, with TRBD2 matching over 12 bases. This CDR3 comprises 15 residues. V shed 5 bases and J 8 bases; nucleotides not matched to a gene: 8. Looked up from germline, CDR1 is MNHEY and CDR2 is SVGAGI. The CDR3 region has the DNA TGTGCCAGCAGTCTACTAGCGGGAGGCGGGAGTACGCAGTATTTT. It codes for CASSLLAGGGSTQYF.

This chain joins TRBV2 and TRBJ1-6; possible D gene TRBD1, 5 bases. The V gene's germline CDR1 is SNHLY and CDR2 FYNNEI. The CDR3 length is 15 residues. The V and J ends lost 2 bases and 10 bases respectively, with 15 bases between them. The chain's CDR3 is CASSERQGGISPLHF. The CDR3 DNA reads as TGTGCCAGCAGTGAAAGGCAGGGTGGGATCTCACCCCTCCACTTT.

The V call is TRBV12-5, the J call TRBJ2-1; D is possibly TRBD2 (5 bases). Trimming pared 0 bases from V and 6 bases from J, leaving 24 bases between. This CDR3 spans 19 amino acids. Germline assignment: CDR1 LGHNT and CDR2 FRNRAP. This CDR3 reads CASGLVRGSDSREFNEQFF. For the CDR3, the DNA is TGTGCTAGTGGTTTGGTACGGGGATCTGACTCGAGGGAGTTCAATGAGCAGTTCTTC.

The rearrangement uses TRBV12-3 or TRBV12-4 and TRBJ1-3; D gene uncertain. The length of the CDR3 is 11 residues. V was trimmed by 4 bases and J by 4 bases, leaving 2 bases between them. In DNA form, the CDR3 reads TGTGCCAGCAGTTCAGGAAACACCATATATTTT. Amino acid sequence: CASSSGNTIYF.

The J gene is TRBJ1-1, the V gene TRBV3-1 (or the pseudogene TRBV3-2), with D perhaps TRBD1 (6 bases). This CDR3 has 14 residues. The germline V and J ends were trimmed by 5 bases and 2 bases, with 12 bases remaining between them. Per germline, CDR1 LGHDT and CDR2 YNNKEL (reference sequence). The CDR3 DNA is TGTGCCAGCAGCATGAGGGGGGGTAACACTGAAGCTTTCTTT. It specifies CASSMRGGNTEAFF.

The chain links TRBV3-1 (or the pseudogene TRBV3-2) to TRBJ1-2; D not resolved. Trimming shortened V by 3 bases and J by 7 bases, and 9 bases separated the two germline ends. CDR1 LGHDT and CDR2 YNNKEL come from the germline V gene (reference sequence). The CDR3 is made up of 12 amino acids. The CDR3 DNA follows: TGTGCCAGCAGCCAGGGAGAGGGTGGCTACACCTTC. Protein product: CASSQGEGGYTF.

The V and J genes are TRBV7-2 and TRBJ2-3; 8 bases map to TRBD1. The CDR3 covers 15 residues. The germline V gene has CDR1 SGHTA and CDR2 FQGNSA. Trimming cost V 1 base and J 5 bases; bases outside gene matches: 5. CDR3 protein: CASSLVAGQEDTQYF. In DNA form, the CDR3 reads TGTGCCAGCAGCTTAGTGGCGGGACAGGAAGATACGCAGTATTTT.

The chain combines TRBV19 with TRBJ1-3; no clear D. In germline, CDR1 is LNHDA, CDR2 SQIVND (reference sequence). Trimming shortened V by 8 bases and J by 0 bases, and 11 bases separated the two germline ends. CDR3 length: 14 residues. Here the CDR3 DNA reads TGTGCCAGTCTTAGCCTGAGCTCTGGAAACACCATATATTTT. Amino acids: CASLSLSSGNTIYF.

The J gene is TRBJ2-1, the V gene TRBV5-1, with 9 bases fitting TRBD2. The CDR3 consists of 16 residues. V lost 2 bases, J lost 12 bases, and 15 bases stayed unmatched. The germline V gene encodes CDR1 SGHRS and CDR2 YFSETQ. CDR3 residues: CASSLLGGRARIGQFF. The CDR3 DNA sequence: TGCGCCAGCAGCTTATTGGGCGGGAGGGCCAGAATAGGGCAGTTCTTC.

This clone was counted only a few times. This specimen includes other DNA sequences encoding the same CDR3. This sequence joins TRBV7-9 and TRBJ1-6, with no clear D. V was cut by 1 base and J by 4 bases, with 5 bases left in between. Germline V CDR1 and CDR2: SEHNR, FQNEAQ (reference sequence). The CDR3 sequence is 14 residues long. The CDR3 coding sequence is TGTGCCAGCAGCTTAGAACAATATAATTCACCCCTCCACTTT. This gives the protein CASSLEQYNSPLHF.

The chain links TRBV3-1 (or the pseudogene TRBV3-2) to TRBJ1-3, with TRBD1 matching over 7 bases. Trimming at V came to 3 bases and at J to 2 bases, leaving 4 bases not matched to a gene. From germline, CDR1 is LGHDT and CDR2 YNNKEL (reference sequence). The CDR3 is made up of 15 amino acids. The CDR3 is CASSQTTGTGNTIYF. In DNA form, the CDR3 reads TGTGCCAGCAGCCAGACGACAGGGACTGGAAACACCATATATTTT.

The V call is TRBV20-1, the J call TRBJ2-7; the match to TRBD2 covers 7 bases. V lost 3 bases to trimming and J lost 4 bases; unmatched junction nucleotides: 12. Germline assignment: CDR1 DFQATT and CDR2 SNEGSKA (reference sequence). The CDR3 is made up of 15 amino acids. The CDR3 DNA reads as TGCAGTGCTAGTCAAGAATCGGGAGGAGCGTACGAGCAGTACTTC. Its translation: CSASQESGGAYEQYF.

V is TRBV3-1 (or the pseudogene TRBV3-2) and J is TRBJ2-1, with 9 bases identical to TRBD2. CDR3 length: 16 residues. The junction had 10 bases not matched to a gene; V was cut back by 3 bases and J by 7 bases. CDR1 is LGHDT and CDR2 is YNNKEL in the germline V gene (reference sequence). The CDR3, as DNA: TGTGCCAGCAGCCAGCGACTAGCGGCCGGCAGGAATGAGCAGTTCTTC. The encoded protein is CASSQRLAAGRNEQFF.

The rearrangement uses TRBV2 and TRBJ2-7, with D tentatively TRBD1 (5 bases). Germline V gene lookup returns CDR1 SNHLY and CDR2 FYNNEI. Trimming removed 2 bases at V and 2 bases at J, with 7 bases between. The CDR3 runs 13 residues. The CDR3 nucleotides are TGTGCCAGCAGTGAATTGGACACCTACGAGCAGTACTTC. The encoded protein is CASSELDTYEQYF.

The chain carries TRBV28 and TRBJ2-7; TRBD2 aligns across 10 bases. This CDR3 has 14 residues. V lost 5 bases, J lost 0 bases, and 1 base stayed unmatched. CDR1 is MDHEN, CDR2 SYDVKM, per germline. The CDR3 here is CASSGTSASYEQYF. The CDR3 nucleotides read TGTGCCAGCAGTGGGACTAGCGCCTCCTACGAGCAGTACTTC.

The chain uses TRBV30 and TRBJ1-2; 7 bases are shared with TRBD1. The CDR3 totals 12 residues. Germline-derived CDR1 and CDR2 are GTSNPN and SVGIG (reference sequence). V shed 5 bases and J 3 bases; nucleotides not matched to a gene: 3. The CDR3 bases are TGTGCCTGGGACACAGGGGACTATGGCTACACCTTC. Translating it yields CAWDTGDYGYTF.

The chain has TRBV28 and TRBJ2-1; 7 bases align to TRBD2. This CDR3 has 17 amino acids. With 0 bases clipped from V and 7 bases from J, the junction kept 12 bases outside the gene matches. Germline assignment: CDR1 MDHEN and CDR2 SYDVKM. Written as DNA, the CDR3 is TGTGCCAGCAGTTTATGGAATCCCCGGACTAGTCGGAATGAGCAGTTCTTC. This encodes CASSLWNPRTSRNEQFF.

J is TRBJ2-5 and V is TRBV7-3, with D possibly being TRBD2 (5 bases). CDR1 is SGHTA, CDR2 FQGTGA, per germline. V shed 5 bases and J shed 1 base, with 14 bases lying between them. This CDR3 has 15 amino acids. CDR3 amino acids: CASSLSRGAQETQYF. In DNA form, the CDR3 reads TGTGCCAGCAGCCTCTCCCGGGGAGCCCAAGAGACCCAGTACTTC.